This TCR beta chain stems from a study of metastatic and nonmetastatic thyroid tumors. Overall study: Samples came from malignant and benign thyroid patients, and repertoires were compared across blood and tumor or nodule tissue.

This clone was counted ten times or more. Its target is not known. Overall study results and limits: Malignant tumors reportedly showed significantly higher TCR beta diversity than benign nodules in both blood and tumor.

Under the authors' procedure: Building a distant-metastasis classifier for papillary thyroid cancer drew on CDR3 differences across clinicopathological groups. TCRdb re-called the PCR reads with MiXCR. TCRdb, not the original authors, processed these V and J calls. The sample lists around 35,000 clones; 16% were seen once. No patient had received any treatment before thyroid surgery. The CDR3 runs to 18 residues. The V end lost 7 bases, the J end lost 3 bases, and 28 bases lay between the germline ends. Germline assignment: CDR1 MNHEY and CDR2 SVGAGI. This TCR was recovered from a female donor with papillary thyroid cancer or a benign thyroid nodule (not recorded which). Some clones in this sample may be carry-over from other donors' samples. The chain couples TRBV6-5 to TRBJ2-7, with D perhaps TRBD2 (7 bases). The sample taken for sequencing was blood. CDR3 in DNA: TGTGCCAGCACCCCGAGGCGGGGGCTGGCTCTCGGGGGCTACGAGCAGTACTTC. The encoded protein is CASTPRRGLALGGYEQYF.